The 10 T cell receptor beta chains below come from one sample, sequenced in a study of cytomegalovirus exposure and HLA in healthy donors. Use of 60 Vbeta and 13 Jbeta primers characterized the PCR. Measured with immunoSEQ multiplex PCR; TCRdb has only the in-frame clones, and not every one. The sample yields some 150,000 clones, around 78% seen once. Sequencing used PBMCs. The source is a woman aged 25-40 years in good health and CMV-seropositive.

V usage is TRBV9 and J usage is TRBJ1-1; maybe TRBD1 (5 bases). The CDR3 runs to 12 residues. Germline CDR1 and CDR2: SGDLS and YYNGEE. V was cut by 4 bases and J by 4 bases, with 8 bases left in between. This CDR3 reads CASSPQGTEAFF. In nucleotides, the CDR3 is TGTGCCAGCAGCCCCCAGGGCACTGAAGCTTTCTTT.

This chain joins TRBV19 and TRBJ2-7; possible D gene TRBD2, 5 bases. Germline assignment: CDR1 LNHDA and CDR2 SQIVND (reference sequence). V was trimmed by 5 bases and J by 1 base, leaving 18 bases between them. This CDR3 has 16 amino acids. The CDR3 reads CASSPREGPGSYEQYF. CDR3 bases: TGTGCCAGTAGTCCACGTGAAGGCCCGGGGTCCTACGAGCAGTACTTC.

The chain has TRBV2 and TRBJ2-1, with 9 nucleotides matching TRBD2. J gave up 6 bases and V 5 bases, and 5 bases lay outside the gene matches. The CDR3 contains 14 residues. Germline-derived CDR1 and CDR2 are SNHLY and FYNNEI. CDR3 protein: CASSPGLAFNEQFF. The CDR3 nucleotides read TGTGCCAGCAGTCCGGGACTAGCCTTCAATGAGCAGTTCTTC.

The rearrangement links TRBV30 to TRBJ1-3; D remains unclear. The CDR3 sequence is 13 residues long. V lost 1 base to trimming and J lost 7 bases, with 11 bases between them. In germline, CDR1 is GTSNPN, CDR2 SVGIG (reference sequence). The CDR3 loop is CAWSGGLVNTIYF. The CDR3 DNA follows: TGTGCCTGGAGTGGCGGATTGGTGAACACCATATATTTT.

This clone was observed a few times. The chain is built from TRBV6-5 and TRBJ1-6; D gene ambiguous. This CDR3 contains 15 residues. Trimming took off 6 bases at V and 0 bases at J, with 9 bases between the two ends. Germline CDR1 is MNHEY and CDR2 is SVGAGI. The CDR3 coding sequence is TGTGCCAGCAGCCCGAGGTTCTCCTATAATTCACCCCTCCACTTT. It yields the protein CASSPRFSYNSPLHF.

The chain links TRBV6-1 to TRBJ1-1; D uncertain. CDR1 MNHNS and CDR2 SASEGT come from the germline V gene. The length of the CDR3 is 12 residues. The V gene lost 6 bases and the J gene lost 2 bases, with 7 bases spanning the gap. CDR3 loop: CASSYSNTEAFF. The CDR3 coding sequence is TGTGCCAGCAGCTACAGTAACACTGAAGCTTTCTTT.

The CDR3 coding sequence is TGTGCCAGCAGTCTGCCGATGGGCTACTACGAGCAGTACTTC. Its translation is CASSLPMGYYEQYF. The rearrangement links TRBV28 to TRBJ2-7; no clear D gene. The V end lost 5 bases, the J end lost 3 bases, and 14 bases lay between the germline ends. CDR1 is MDHEN and CDR2 is SYDVKM in the germline V gene. The CDR3 has 14 amino acids.

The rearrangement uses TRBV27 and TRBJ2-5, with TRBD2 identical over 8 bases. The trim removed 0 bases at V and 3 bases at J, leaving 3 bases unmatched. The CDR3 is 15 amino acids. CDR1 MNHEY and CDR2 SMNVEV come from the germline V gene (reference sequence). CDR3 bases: TGTGCCAGCAGTTTATCCGGCGGGGGGAAAGAGACCCAGTACTTC. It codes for CASSLSGGGKETQYF.

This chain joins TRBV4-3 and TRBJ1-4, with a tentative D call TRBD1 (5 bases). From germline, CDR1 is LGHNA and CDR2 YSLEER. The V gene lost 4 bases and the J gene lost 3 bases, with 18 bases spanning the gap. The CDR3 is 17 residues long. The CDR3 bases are TGCGCCAGCAGCCCTCAGGGTAAGGGGCTGGCTAATGAAAAACTGTTTTTT. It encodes CASSPQGKGLANEKLFF.

CDR3: CSASRGYTEAFF. The CDR3 coding sequence is TGCAGCGCCTCCCGGGGGTACACTGAAGCTTTCTTT. The chain has TRBV29-1 and TRBJ1-1, with D tentatively TRBD1 (5 bases). This CDR3 has 12 amino acids. Germline V gene sequence: CDR1 SQVTM, CDR2 ANQGSEA. V dropped 7 bases and J dropped 3 bases, with 12 bases sitting between them. Full variable domain (remainder filled in from reference TRBV29-1 and TRBJ1-1): SAVISQKPSRDICQRGTSLTIQCQVDSQVTMMFWYRQQPGQSLTLIATANQGSEATYESGFVIDKFPISRPNLTFSTLTVSNMSPEDSSIYLCSASRGYTEAFFGQGTRLTVV.